This T cell receptor beta chain originates from a study of blood T cell repertoires in COVID-19 (dated by TCRdb to the early 2020s). Looking at the study overall: Collaborator samples came from the United States, Italy and Spain and covered acute and convalescent phases of COVID-19. The material from the prospective study consisted of cDNA or gDNA derived from T cells, B-cell-depleted T cells, or PBMCs. Subjects who had been exposed to COVID-19, were actively infected with it, or had recovered from it provided the deeply sampled blood TCRbeta repertoires that made up the dataset. The repertoires were released in a freely available public database meant as a resource for research on the immune response to SARS-CoV-2. The samples were drawn from two sources: the first 160 participants of the ongoing ImmuneRACE study, and 1,000 to 1,500 subjects contributed by 6 global collaborators. Nearly every sample came with metadata listing a de-identified subject ID, COVID-19 status, age in years and sex. HLA class I and class II types, where available, came from metadata supplied by the sample provider rather than from assay-based typing.

In Seattle, one collaborating source enrolled patients while the infection was active and tracked those patients longitudinally over the course of disease. Collaborating institutions collected whole blood in K2EDTA tubes following their own protocols. For TCRbeta analysis, collaborators shipped samples in one of three forms: frozen whole blood, isolated PBMCs, or DNA extracted from either of those sample types. Cut back by 4 bases and 4 bases, the V and J ends lie 10 bases apart. The CDR3 numbers 13 residues from cysteine through phenylalanine. The read is trimmed to its CDR3 DNA, 39 bases read in frame from base 1. For CDR1 and CDR2, the germline V gene lists SGHTA and FQGTGA. Overall results and qualifications from the work: The amount of clinical and demographic metadata varied by source and participant and was provided uncurated.

About this clone: It has no known antigen specificity. No clone much larger than this one lies a single base away; base qualities are absent.

TCRbeta CDR3 regions were amplified from genomic DNA using the immunoSEQ Assay, a bias-controlled multiplex PCR. The published analysis was carried out like this. The number of nucleated cells in each sample was estimated from the amplification of reference gene primers within the assay. Sequence reads were collapsed and filtered to measure the absolute abundance of every unique TCRbeta CDR3 rearrangement. Productive Simpson clonality was computed per sample as the square root of Simpson's diversity index over productive rearrangements. TCRdb took over this immuneACCESS table, retaining in-frame rearrangements with V and J assigned. Such tables are incomplete; in checked studies, under half of the missing clones stem from an unresolved V gene, and the remainder is unexplained. V and J calls and clone size are given by that table; D and trimming were obtained from the DNA. The sample data list over 250,000 clones, and approximately 89% of these were observed just once. The ten largest account for roughly 10% of the sample.

This sequence was found in a woman aged 65 to 85 with COVID-19, enrolled during active disease. In this chain, TRBV7-3 is recombined with TRBJ2-5; a weak D assignment points to TRBD2 (5 bases agree). Sequencing was carried out using peripheral blood. In nucleotide form, the sequence is TGTGCCAGCAGCTCCGGTGAGGGAGAGACCCAGTACTTC. It codes for CASSSGEGETQYF.